Detailed here is one T cell receptor (beta chain). Antigen: not known. Blood collection times were about day -28 and days 30, 100, 180 posttransplant. This sample was taken from a study of T cell clonotyping in hematopoietic cell transplantation. Study-wide points: Graft donor and pretransplant recipient Inverse Simpson Index values predicted broader posttransplant TCR diversity. Recipient TCR diversity dropped after transplant; expanded clonotypes rose from day 30 to 180.

Profiled with immunoSEQ multiplex PCR; TCRdb holds only in-frame clones, not every one. The sample consists of under 30,000 clones, roughly nine tenths of them appearing once. The TCR originated in a female patient between 50 and 59 years old who had an allogeneic stem cell transplant from a related donor, so the T cells may come from the graft donor. Some clones in this sample may be carry-over from other donors' samples. The specimen was PBMCs, collected 100 days after allogeneic stem cell transplant.

The CDR3 loop is CASSDRTSSPLHF. The DNA for the CDR3 is TGTGCCAGCAGCGATCGGACATCTTCACCCCTCCACTTT. The rearrangement uses TRBV9 and TRBJ1-6; maybe TRBD1 (5 bases). V gave up 3 bases and J gave up 9 bases, with 10 bases separating them. This CDR3 contains 13 residues. Germline-derived CDR1 and CDR2 are SGDLS and YYNGEE.